This T cell receptor (beta chain) was sequenced for a study of blood T cell repertoires in COVID-19. The wider study: Sources were T cells, B-cell-depleted T cells, or PBMCs; the material itself was cDNA or gDNA.

As originally analysed: Reference gene primer amplification gave estimated nucleated cell counts. Profiling relied on immunoSEQ multiplex PCR, and the TCRdb table lists in-frame clones only, not all of them. That table is the source of V, J and clone size, and D and trimming were worked out from the DNA. The sample holds roughly 140,000 clones; around 84% are singletons and the top ten take about 5.8%. Germline V gene data show CDR1 as GTSNPN and CDR2 as SVGIG (reference sequence). V gave up 4 bases and J gave up 2 bases, with 6 bases separating them. The CDR3 is made up of 11 amino acids. The sample taken for sequencing was peripheral blood. The rearrangement uses TRBV30 and TRBJ2-7; D unclear. The TCR comes from a human donor in a cohort sampled during active COVID-19. The CDR3, as DNA: TGTGCCTGGACCCACACCTACGAGCAGTACTTC. Translated: CAWTHTYEQYF.